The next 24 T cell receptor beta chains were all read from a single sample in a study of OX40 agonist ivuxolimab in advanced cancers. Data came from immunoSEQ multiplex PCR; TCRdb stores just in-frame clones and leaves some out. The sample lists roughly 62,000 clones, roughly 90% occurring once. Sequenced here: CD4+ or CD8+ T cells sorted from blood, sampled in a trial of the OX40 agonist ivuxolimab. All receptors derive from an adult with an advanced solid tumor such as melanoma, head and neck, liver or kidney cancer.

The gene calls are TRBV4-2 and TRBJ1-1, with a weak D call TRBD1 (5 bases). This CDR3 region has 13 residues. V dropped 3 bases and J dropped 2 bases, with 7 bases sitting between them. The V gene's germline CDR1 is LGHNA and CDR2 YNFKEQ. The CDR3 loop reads CASSQDTNTEAFF. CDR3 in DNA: TGTGCCAGCAGCCAGGACACCAACACTGAAGCTTTCTTT.

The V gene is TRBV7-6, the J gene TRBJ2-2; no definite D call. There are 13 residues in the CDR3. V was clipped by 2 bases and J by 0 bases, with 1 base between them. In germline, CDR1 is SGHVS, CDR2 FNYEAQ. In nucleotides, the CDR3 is TGTGCCAGCAGCTTAACGAACACCGGGGAGCTGTTTTTT. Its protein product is CASSLTNTGELFF.

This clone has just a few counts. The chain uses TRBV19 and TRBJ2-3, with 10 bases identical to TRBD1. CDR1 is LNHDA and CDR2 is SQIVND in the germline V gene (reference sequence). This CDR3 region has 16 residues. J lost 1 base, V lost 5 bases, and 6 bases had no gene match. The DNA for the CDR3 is TGTGCCAGTAGTCTGGGACAGGGGAGCGGCACAGATACGCAGTATTTT. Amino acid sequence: CASSLGQGSGTDTQYF.

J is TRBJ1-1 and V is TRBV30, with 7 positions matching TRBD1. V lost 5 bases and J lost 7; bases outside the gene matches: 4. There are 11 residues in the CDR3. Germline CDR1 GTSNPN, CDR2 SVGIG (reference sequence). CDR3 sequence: CAWDRDSEAFF. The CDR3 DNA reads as TGTGCCTGGGACCGGGACAGTGAAGCTTTCTTT.

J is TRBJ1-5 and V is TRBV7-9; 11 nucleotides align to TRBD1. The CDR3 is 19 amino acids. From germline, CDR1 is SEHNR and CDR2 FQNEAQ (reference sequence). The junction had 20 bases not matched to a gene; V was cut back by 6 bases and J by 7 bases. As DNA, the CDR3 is TGTGCCAGCAGTAACACCGGGACAGGGGGTTCGGGTGGGCAGCAGCCCCAGCATTTT. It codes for CASSNTGTGGSGGQQPQHF.

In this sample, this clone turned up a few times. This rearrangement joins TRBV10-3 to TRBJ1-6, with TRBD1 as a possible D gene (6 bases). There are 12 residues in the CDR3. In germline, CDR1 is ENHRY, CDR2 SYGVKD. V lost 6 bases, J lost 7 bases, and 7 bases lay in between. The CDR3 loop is CAISTGNSPLHF. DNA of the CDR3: TGTGCCATCAGCACAGGGAATTCACCCCTCCACTTT.

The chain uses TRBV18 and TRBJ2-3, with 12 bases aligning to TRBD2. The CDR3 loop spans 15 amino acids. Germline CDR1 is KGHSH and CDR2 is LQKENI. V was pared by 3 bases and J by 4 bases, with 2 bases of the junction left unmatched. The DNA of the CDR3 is TGTGCCAGCTCACCGGGGACTAGCGGGCCAGATACGCAGTATTTT. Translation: CASSPGTSGPDTQYF.

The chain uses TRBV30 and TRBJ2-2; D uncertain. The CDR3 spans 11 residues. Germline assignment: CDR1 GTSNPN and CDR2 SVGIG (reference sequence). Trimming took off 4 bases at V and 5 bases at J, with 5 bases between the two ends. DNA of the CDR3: TGTGCCTGGAAGGCGACCGGGGAGCTGTTTTTT. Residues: CAWKATGELFF.

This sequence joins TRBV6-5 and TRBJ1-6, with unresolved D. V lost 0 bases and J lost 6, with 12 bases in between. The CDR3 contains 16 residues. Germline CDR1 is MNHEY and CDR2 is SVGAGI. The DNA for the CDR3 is TGTGCCAGCAGTTACTCTTTTGGGAATCTTAATTCACCCCTCCACTTT. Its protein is CASSYSFGNLNSPLHF.

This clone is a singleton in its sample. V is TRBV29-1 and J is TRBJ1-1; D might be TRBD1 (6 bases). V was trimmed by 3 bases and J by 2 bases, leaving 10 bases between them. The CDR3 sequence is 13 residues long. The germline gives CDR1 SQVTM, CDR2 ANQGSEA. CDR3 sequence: CSVDRGGNTEAFF. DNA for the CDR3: TGCAGCGTTGACAGGGGAGGAAACACTGAAGCTTTCTTT. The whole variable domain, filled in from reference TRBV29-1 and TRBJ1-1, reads SAVISQKPSRDICQRGTSLTIQCQVDSQVTMMFWYRQQPGQSLTLIATANQGSEATYESGFVIDKFPISRPNLTFSTLTVSNMSPEDSSIYLCSVDRGGNTEAFFGQGTRLTVV.

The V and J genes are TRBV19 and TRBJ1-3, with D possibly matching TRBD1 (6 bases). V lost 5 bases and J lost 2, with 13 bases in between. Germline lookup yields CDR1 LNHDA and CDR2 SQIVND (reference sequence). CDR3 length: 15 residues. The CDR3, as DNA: TGTGCCAGTAGTTCCAAGACAGGAGCTGGAAACACCATATATTTT. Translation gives CASSSKTGAGNTIYF.

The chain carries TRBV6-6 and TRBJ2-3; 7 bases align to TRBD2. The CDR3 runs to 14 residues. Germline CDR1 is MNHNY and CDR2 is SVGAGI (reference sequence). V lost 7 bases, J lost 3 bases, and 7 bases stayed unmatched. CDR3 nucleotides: TGTGCCAGCAAGCACCGGGGGGAAACAGATACGCAGTATTTT. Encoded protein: CASKHRGETDTQYF.

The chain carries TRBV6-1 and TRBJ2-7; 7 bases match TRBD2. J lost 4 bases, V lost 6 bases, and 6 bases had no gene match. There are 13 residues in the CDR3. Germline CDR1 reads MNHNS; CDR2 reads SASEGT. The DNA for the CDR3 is TGTGCCAGCAGCGCGAGGGAGGGATACGAGCAGTACTTC. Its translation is CASSAREGYEQYF.

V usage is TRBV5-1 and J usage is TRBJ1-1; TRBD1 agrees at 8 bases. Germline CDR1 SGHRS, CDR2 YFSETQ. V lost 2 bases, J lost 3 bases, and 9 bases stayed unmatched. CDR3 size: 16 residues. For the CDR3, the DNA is TGCGCCAGCAGCTTATCGGGACAGGTCCGTGACACTGAAGCTTTCTTT. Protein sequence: CASSLSGQVRDTEAFF.

The CDR3 here is CASSLGQQNIQYF. DNA for the CDR3: TGTGCCAGCAGCTTGGGACAGCAAAACATTCAGTACTTC. This chain joins TRBV5-4 and TRBJ2-4; D is possibly TRBD1 (5 bases). Trimming removed 0 bases from V and 5 bases from J, with 6 bases in between. Germline values: CDR1 SGHNT, CDR2 YYREEE (reference sequence). The CDR3 loop spans 13 amino acids.

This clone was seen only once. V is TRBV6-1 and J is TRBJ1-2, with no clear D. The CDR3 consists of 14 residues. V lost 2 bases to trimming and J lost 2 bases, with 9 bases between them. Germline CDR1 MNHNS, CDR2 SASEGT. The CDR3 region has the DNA TGTGCCAGCAGTGAAATGTGGAGCAACTATGGCTACACCTTC. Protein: CASSEMWSNYGYTF.

Here the CDR3 reads CASSANRGRTEAFF. CDR3 DNA: TGTGCCAGCAGCGCTAACAGGGGTAGAACTGAAGCTTTCTTT. J is TRBJ1-1 and V is TRBV7-2, with TRBD1 matching 7 bases. CDR1 and CDR2 (germline): SGHTA, FQGNSA. The CDR3 length is 14 residues. J lost 5 bases, V lost 5 bases, and 8 bases had no gene match. The full variable domain, completed using reference TRBV7-2 and TRBJ1-1, is GAGVSQSPSNKVTEKGKDVELRCDPISGHTALYWYRQSLGQGLEFLIYFQGNSAPDKSGLPSDRFSAERTGGSVSTLTIQRTQQEDSAVYLCASSANRGRTEAFFGQGTRLTVV.

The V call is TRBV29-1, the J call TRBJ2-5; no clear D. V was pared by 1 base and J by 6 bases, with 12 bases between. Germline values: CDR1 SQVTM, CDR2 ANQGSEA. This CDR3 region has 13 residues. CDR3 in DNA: TGCAGCGTTGAAGTGATTATGCGTAAGACCCAGTACTTC. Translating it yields CSVEVIMRKTQYF.

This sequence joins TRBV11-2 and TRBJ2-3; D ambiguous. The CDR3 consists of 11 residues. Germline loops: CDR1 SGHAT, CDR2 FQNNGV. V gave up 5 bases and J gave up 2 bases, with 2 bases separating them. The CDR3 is CASSDTDTQYF. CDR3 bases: TGTGCCAGCAGCGACACAGATACGCAGTATTTT.

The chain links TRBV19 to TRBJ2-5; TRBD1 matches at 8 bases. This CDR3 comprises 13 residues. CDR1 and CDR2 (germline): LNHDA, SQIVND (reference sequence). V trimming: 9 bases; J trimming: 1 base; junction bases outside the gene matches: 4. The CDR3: CASSGQAQETQYF. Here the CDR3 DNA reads TGTGCCAGCTCGGGACAGGCCCAAGAGACCCAGTACTTC.

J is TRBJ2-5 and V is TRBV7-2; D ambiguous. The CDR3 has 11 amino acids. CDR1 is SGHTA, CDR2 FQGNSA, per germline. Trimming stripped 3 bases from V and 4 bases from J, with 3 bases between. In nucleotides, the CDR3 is TGTGCCAGCAGCTTCGTAGAGACCCAGTACTTC. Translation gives CASSFVETQYF.

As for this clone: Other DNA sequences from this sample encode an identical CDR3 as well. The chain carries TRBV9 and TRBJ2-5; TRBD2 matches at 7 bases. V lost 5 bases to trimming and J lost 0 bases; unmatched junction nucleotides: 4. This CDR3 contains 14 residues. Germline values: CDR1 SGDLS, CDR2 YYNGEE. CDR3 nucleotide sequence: TGTGCCAGCAGTGCTAGCGGTAACCAAGAGACCCAGTACTTC. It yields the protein CASSASGNQETQYF.

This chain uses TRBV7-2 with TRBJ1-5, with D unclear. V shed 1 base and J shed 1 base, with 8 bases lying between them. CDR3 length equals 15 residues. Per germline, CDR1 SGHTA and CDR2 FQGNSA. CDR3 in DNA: TGTGCCAGCAGCTTAGAGGCGGGAAGCAATCAGCCCCAGCATTTT. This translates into CASSLEAGSNQPQHF.

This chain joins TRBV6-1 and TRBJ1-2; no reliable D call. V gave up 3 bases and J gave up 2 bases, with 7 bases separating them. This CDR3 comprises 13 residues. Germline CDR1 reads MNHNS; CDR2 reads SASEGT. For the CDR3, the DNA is TGTGCCAGCAGTGAGCGAGCGAACTATGGCTACACCTTC. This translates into CASSERANYGYTF.